What follows are 19 T cell receptor beta chains derived from one specimen sequenced in a study of monozygotic twins with inflammatory bowel disease. With the 5' RACE reads reprocessed, TCRdb shows one record per CDR3 protein and no DNA. Its table lists 150,000 or so distinct CDR3 sequences. The sample was blood. The receptors were gathered from a human donor with ulcerative colitis or Crohn's disease, or a healthy co-twin of an affected twin (not recorded which).

The chain combines TRBV19 with TRBJ2-7; no DNA is available, so the TRBD1 call from TCRdb remains unchecked. There are 15 residues in the CDR3. In germline, CDR1 is LNHDA, CDR2 SQIVND (reference sequence). Here the CDR3 reads CASSISGTYSYEQYF.

The V gene is TRBV15, the J gene TRBJ2-4; the D gene TCRdb calls, TRBD1, cannot be checked with no DNA. The CDR3 loop spans 16 amino acids. Germline V gene lookup returns CDR1 LNHNV and CDR2 YYDKDF (reference sequence). CDR3 loop: CATSRDSRGQGDMQYF.

V is TRBV7-9 and J is TRBJ1-5. The CDR3 length is 16 residues. Germline V gene sequence: CDR1 SEHNR, CDR2 FQNEAQ (reference sequence). This CDR3 is CASSSEGFPINQPQHF.

This chain connects TRBV9 to TRBJ2-5; checking the TCRdb D call of TRBD1 is not possible without DNA. The CDR3 length is 18 residues. Germline V CDR1 and CDR2: SGDLS, YYNGEE. The CDR3 reads CASSASPRAGRVGETQYF.

The rearrangement links TRBV7-9 to TRBJ1-4. Germline loops: CDR1 SEHNR, CDR2 FQNEAQ (reference sequence). There are 13 residues in the CDR3. CDR3 residues: CASSRTAYEKLFF.

The V call is TRBV5-8, the J call TRBJ1-2; the TCRdb call, TRBD1, lacks DNA for checking. Germline V CDR1 and CDR2: SGHTS, YDEGEE. The CDR3 contains 15 residues. The CDR3 sequence: CASSLPGQGSYGYTF.

The chain couples TRBV5-5 to TRBJ1-1; TCRdb picks TRBD1, but there is no DNA to check that call. The germline V gene has CDR1 SGHKS and CDR2 YYEKEE (reference sequence). This CDR3 is 17 amino acids long. CDR3: CASSLDPPGAQNTEAFF.

The chain is built from TRBV6-5 and TRBJ2-3; TCRdb's assignment of TRBD2 cannot be checked, as there is no DNA. The CDR3 extends over 19 amino acids. Germline-derived CDR1 and CDR2 are MNHEY and SVGAGI. The CDR3 spells CASSYPGTSGSGLADTQYF.

The gene calls are TRBV28 and TRBJ1-2; TCRdb selects TRBD1, and the lack of DNA leaves this call unchecked. Germline CDR1 reads MDHEN; CDR2 reads SYDVKM. The CDR3 runs 13 residues. The CDR3 here is CASSWFGQADYTF.

The chain carries TRBV6-1 and TRBJ2-1; TCRdb lists TRBD2, though no DNA is available to test this call. Germline V gives CDR1 MNHNS, CDR2 SASEGT. The CDR3 extends over 16 amino acids. CDR3 sequence reads: CASTQRTSGSYNEQFF.

The chain carries TRBV12-3 or TRBV12-4 and TRBJ1-1; the TCRdb call, TRBD1, lacks DNA for checking. CDR3 length equals 15 residues. The CDR3 loop is CASSLGPERGTEAFF.

The chain carries TRBV29-1 and TRBJ2-1; TCRdb selects TRBD2, and the lack of DNA leaves this call unchecked. The CDR3 totals 14 residues. The germline CDR1 and CDR2 sequences are SQVTM and ANQGSEA. CDR3 sequence: CSVRKGRPHNEQFF.

V is TRBV7-2 and J is TRBJ1-5. This CDR3 spans 14 amino acids. In germline, CDR1 is SGHTA, CDR2 FQGNSA. This chain's CDR3 is CASSLEMVKGPQHF.

The chain has TRBV20-1 and TRBJ1-4. Germline CDR1 reads DFQATT; CDR2 reads SNEGSKA (reference sequence). The CDR3 is 11 amino acids. This CDR3 is CSARLGEKLFF.

The chain uses TRBV27 and TRBJ2-7; TCRdb's assignment of TRBD2 cannot be checked, as there is no DNA. The CDR3 runs 16 residues. Germline V lookup: CDR1 MNHEY, CDR2 SMNVEV (reference sequence). The CDR3 loop reads CASSLSYHSGSDEQYF.

V usage is TRBV20-1 and J usage is TRBJ2-3; there is no DNA to check the TCRdb D call of TRBD2. The V gene's germline CDR1 is DFQATT and CDR2 SNEGSKA (reference sequence). The CDR3 runs to 15 residues. CDR3 protein: CSAFLATKSTDTQYF.

This chain links TRBV7-2 with TRBJ2-2; TCRdb names TRBD2, which stays unverified in the absence of DNA. From germline, CDR1 is SGHTA and CDR2 FQGNSA. The CDR3 length is 15 residues. CDR3 region: CASSAAPLATGELFF.

The CDR3 loop reads CASSPFLAGDPYNEQFF. The genes are TRBV5-1 and TRBJ2-1. This CDR3 region has 17 residues. Germline CDR1 is SGHRS and CDR2 is YFSETQ.

The chain recombines TRBV20-1 with TRBJ2-1; TCRdb calls TRBD1, which cannot be checked without DNA. Germline V gene sequence: CDR1 DFQATT, CDR2 SNEGSKA (reference sequence). The CDR3 covers 13 residues. The CDR3 loop is CSARRQTFNEQFF.